This entry is about one T cell receptor (beta chain). V was pared by 3 bases and J by 2 bases, with 8 bases between. The CDR3 spans 14 residues. CDR1 and CDR2 (germline): SEHNR, FQNEAQ (reference sequence). The data belong to a study of shared T cell receptors in the human thymus. Sequencing was performed with immunoSEQ multiplex PCR; in TCRdb, only in-frame clones are kept and a portion is missing. The table shows some 400,000 clones, with more than 85% occurring only once. J is TRBJ2-4 and V is TRBV7-9; D possibly corresponds to TRBD2 (6 bases). The clonotype comes from a human donor. The material sequenced was thymocytes. In nucleotides, the CDR3 is TGTGCCAGCAGCTTGCGGGGACCCAAAAACATTCAGTACTTC. It codes for CASSLRGPKNIQYF. Full variable domain (remainder filled in from reference TRBV7-9 and TRBJ2-4): DTGVSQNPRHKITKRGQNVTFRCDPISEHNRLYWYRQTLGQGPEFLTYFQNEAQLEKSRLLSDRFSAERPKGSFSTLEIQRTEQGDSAMYLCASSLRGPKNIQYFGAGTRLSVL.